The clone carrying this T cell receptor beta chain was seen only a few times. Its antigen remains unknown. This sample is part of a study of identical twins' blood T cells. MiXCR was run by TCRdb on the 5' RACE reads, yielding one entry per CDR3 protein. The data show 400,000 or so distinct CDR3 sequences, more than 25% seen once. General study results and limits: Abundant TCRbeta CDR3s overlapped more between twins than with unrelated donors.

Reared together, all three twin pairs probably met the same infectious agents and vaccines. Trimming left V 8 bases short and J 11 bases short, with 21 bases between. CDR3 size: 12 residues. The germline V gene has CDR1 SQVTM and CDR2 ANQGSEA. Material for sequencing was PBMCs. The chain combines TRBV29-1 with TRBJ1-1; D perhaps matches TRBD1 (5 bases). The clonotype was recovered from a woman aged 18 to 55 in good health. The CDR3 reads CSFDLGVGSAFF. In DNA form, the CDR3 reads TGCAGCTTCGACCTGGGGGTGGGTTCGGCTTTCTTT.